This T cell receptor (beta chain) was obtained from a study of control samples from healthy donors and cancer patients. This table comes from immunoSEQ multiplex PCR, and its TCRdb copy is limited to in-frame clones, with some not included. Of about 140,000 clones in the sample, approximately 94% were seen once. The V segment lost 3 bases and the J segment 5 bases; nucleotides outside the gene matches: 7. The CDR3 is 15 residues long. The V gene's germline CDR1 is SGDLS and CDR2 YYNGEE. The TCR originated in a man aged 40-50 years in good health. The sample was blood. The rearrangement uses TRBV9 and TRBJ1-4, with 7 bases that match TRBD1. This CDR3 reads CASSGGQFLNEKLFF. The CDR3 bases are TGTGCCAGCAGCGGGGGACAGTTTTTAAATGAAAAACTGTTTTTT.